The rows below give T cell receptor beta chains drawn from one sample of a study of cytomegalovirus exposure and HLA in healthy donors. The data were produced by immunoSEQ multiplex PCR, yet TCRdb's version contains in-frame clones alone and is incomplete. Of about 200,000 clones in the sample, over 75% are singletons; the top ten hold about 2.2%. Sequences were obtained from PBMCs. The receptors here all came from a woman in her fifties or sixties in good health and CMV-seronegative. The CDR3 runs from the conserved cysteine through the conserved F or W.

TRBJ2-5 | TRBV30 | CAWSGSLRQETQYF
TRBJ1-1 | TRBV5-5 | CASSSLSTEAFF
TRBJ2-7 | TRBV11-2 | CASSLSGWAYEQYF
TRBJ2-2 | TRBV19 | CASSLPMPDRSTGELFF
TRBJ2-7 | TRBV5-1 | CASSLRAGKSYEQYF
TRBJ2-7 | TRBV2 | CASLYTGYEQYF
TRBJ2-3 | TRBV7-2 | CASSFLTSGISGTDTQYF
TRBJ1-2 | TRBV18 | CASSGIGQGRNGYTF
TRBJ1-2 | TRBV28 | CASSHPGTGGLNNYGYTF
TRBJ1-4 | TRBV30 | CAWSDGQGNEKLFF
TRBJ1-1 | TRBV7-2 | CASSVSAGVITEAFF
TRBJ2-1 | TRBV7-3 | CASSLIGTSGSYNEQFF
TRBJ1-1 | TRBV19 | CASSMDSRWTEAFF
TRBJ2-2 | TRBV30 | CAWSVRLRSGELFF
TRBJ2-2 | TRBV2 | CASRVLAGTPNTGELFF
TRBJ1-1 | TRBV28 | CASRSTLRGAFF
TRBJ1-5 | TRBV5-1 | CASSVGQGFPPSPQHF
TRBJ2-1 | TRBV10-3 | CATSYRTSGGGNEQFF
TRBJ2-3 | TRBV25-1 | CASSRTSGGDTQYF
. | TRBV11-2 | CASSLEALAGAVLSSYEQYF
TRBJ1-1 | TRBV21-1 | CASSKEDNF
TRBJ1-5 | TRBV7-2 | CASSPQGGTDQPQHF
TRBJ2-1 | TRBV5-1 | CASSSARGTSEQFF